This T cell receptor (beta chain) is from a study of CD8+ T cells in alopecia areata. Lesional scalp punch biopsies and peripheral blood were collected from alopecia areata patients. cDNA reverse transcribed from extracted RNA served as the sequencing template. Produced via immunoSEQ multiplex PCR; TCRdb's table is partial and in-frame only. The sample has 110,000 to 150,000 clones, 45% to 60% seen once. The ends lost 3 bases at V and 4 bases at J; junction bases unmatched: 9. Germline assignment: CDR1 SGDLS and CDR2 YYNGEE. The length of the CDR3 is 15 residues. The sample holds a few counts of this clone.

The chain is built from TRBV9 and TRBJ1-1, with 7 bases aligning to TRBD1. This TCR was recovered from a human donor with alopecia areata. Specimen: CD4+ T cells sorted from blood, collected at week 0. This CDR3 is CASSGTDRASTEAFF. Here the CDR3 DNA reads TGTGCCAGCAGCGGAACTGACAGGGCCAGCACTGAAGCTTTCTTT.